This T cell receptor beta chain was sequenced in a study of T cell responses to AZD1222 COVID-19 vaccine. Overall study results and limits: The study reported that nearly half of spike-specific TCRs target unmutated variant regions.

On this clone itself: What it binds is unknown.

Trimming shortened V by 6 bases and J by 4 bases, and 15 bases separated the two germline ends. This CDR3 contains 14 residues. CDR1 SGHAT and CDR2 FQNNGV come from the germline V gene. The repertoire was sequenced with immunoSEQ multiplex PCR; TCRdb's copy has only in-frame clones and lacks some. Of 160,000 or so clones in the sample, around 90% were seen once. This receptor was obtained from an adult in good health. The sequencing used peripheral blood, collected on day 0 of AZD1222 vaccination. The chain has TRBV11-2 and TRBJ1-2; D unclear. The DNA for the CDR3 is TGTGCCAGCAGTCAACTTGGATGGAGCTATGGCTACACCTTC. It yields the protein CASSQLGWSYGYTF.